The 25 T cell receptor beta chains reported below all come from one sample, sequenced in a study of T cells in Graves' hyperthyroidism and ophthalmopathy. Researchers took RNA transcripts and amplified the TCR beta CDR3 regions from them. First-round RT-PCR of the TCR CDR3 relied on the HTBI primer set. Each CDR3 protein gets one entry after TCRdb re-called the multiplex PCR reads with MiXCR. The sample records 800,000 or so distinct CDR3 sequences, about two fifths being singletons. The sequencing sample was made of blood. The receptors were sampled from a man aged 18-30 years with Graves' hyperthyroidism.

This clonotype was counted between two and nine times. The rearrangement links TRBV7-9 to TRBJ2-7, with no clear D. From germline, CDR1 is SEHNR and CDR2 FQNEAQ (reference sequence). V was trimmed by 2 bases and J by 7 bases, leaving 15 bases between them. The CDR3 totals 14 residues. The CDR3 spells CASSLNPPGSEQYF. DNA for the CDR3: TGTGCCAGCAGCTTAAATCCCCCTGGAAGTGAGCAGTACTTC. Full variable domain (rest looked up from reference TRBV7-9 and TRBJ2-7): DTGVSQNPRHKITKRGQNVTFRCDPISEHNRLYWYRQTLGQGPEFLTYFQNEAQLEKSRLLSDRFSAERPKGSFSTLEIQRTEQGDSAMYLCASSLNPPGSEQYFGPGTRLTVT.

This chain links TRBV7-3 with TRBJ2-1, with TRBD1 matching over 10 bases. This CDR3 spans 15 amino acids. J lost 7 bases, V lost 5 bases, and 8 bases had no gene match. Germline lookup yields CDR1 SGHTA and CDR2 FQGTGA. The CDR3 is CASSAGTGAWNEQFF. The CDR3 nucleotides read TGTGCCAGCAGCGCCGGGACAGGGGCTTGGAATGAGCAGTTCTTC. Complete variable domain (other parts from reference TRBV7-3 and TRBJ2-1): GAGVSQTPSNKVTEKGKYVELRCDPISGHTALYWYRQSLGQGPEFLIYFQGTGAADDSGLPNDRFFAVRPEGSVSTLKIQRTERGDSAVYLCASSAGTGAWNEQFFGPGTRLTVL.

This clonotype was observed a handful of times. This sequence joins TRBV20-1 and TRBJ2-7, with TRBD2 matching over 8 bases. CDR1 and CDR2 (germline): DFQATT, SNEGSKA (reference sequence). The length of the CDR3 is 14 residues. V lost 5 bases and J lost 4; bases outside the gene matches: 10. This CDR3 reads CSASFRGGMYEQYF. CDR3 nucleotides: TGCAGTGCTTCTTTCCGGGGGGGGATGTACGAGCAGTACTTC.

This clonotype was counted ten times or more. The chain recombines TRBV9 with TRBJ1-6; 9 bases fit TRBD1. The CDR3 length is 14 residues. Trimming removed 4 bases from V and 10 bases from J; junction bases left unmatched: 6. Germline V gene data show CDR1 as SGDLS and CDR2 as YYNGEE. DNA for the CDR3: TGTGCCAGCAGCTCTCGACAGGGGGAATCACCCCTCCACTTT. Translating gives CASSSRQGESPLHF. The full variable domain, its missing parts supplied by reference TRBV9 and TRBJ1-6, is DSGVTQTPKHLITATGQRVTLRCSPRSGDLSVYWYQQSLDQGLQFLIQYYNGEERAKGNILERFSAQQFPDLHSELNLSSLELGDSALYFCASSSRQGESPLHFGNGTRLTVT.

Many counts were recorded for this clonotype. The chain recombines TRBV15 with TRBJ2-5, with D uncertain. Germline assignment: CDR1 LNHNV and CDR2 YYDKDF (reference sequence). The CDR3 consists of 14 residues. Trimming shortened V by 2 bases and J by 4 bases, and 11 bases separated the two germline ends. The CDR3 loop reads CATSRSTVGETQYF. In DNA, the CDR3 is TGTGCCACCAGCAGATCGACGGTGGGAGAGACCCAGTACTTC.

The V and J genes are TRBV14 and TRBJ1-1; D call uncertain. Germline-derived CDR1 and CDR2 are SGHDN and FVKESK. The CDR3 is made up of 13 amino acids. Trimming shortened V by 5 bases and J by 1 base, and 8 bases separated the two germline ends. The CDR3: CASSWTTNTEAFF. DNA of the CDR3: TGTGCCAGCAGCTGGACCACGAACACTGAAGCTTTCTTT.

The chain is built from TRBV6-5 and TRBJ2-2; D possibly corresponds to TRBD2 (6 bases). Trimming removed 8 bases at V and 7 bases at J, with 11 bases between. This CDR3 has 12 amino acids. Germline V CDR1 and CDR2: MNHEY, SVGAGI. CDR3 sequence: CASRETVGELFF. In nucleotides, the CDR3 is TGTGCCAGCCGGGAGACCGTCGGGGAGCTGTTTTTT.

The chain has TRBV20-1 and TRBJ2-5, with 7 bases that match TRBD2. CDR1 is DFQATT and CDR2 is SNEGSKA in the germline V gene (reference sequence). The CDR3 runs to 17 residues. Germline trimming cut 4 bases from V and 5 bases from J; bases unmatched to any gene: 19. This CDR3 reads CSAMVGFTGGKYETQYF. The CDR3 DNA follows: TGCAGTGCTATGGTGGGGTTCACCGGGGGGAAGTATGAGACCCAGTACTTC.

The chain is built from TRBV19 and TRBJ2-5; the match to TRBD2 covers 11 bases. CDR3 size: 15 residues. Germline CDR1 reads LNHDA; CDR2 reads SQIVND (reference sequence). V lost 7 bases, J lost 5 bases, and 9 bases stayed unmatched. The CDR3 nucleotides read TGTGCCAGTACCGTCACTAGCGGGGGTTGGGAGACCCAGTACTTC. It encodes CASTVTSGGWETQYF.

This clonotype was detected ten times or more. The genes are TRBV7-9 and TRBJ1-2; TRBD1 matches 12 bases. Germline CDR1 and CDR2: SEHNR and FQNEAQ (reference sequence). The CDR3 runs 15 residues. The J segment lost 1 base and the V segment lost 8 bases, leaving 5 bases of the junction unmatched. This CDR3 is CASVGTGGDNYGYTF. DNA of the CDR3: TGTGCCAGCGTCGGGACAGGGGGCGATAACTATGGCTACACCTTC.

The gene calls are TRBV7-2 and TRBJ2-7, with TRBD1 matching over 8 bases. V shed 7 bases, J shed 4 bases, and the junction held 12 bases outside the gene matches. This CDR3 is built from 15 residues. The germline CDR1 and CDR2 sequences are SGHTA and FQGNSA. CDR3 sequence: CASIPGQGAGYEQYF. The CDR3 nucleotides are TGTGCCAGCATCCCTGGACAGGGCGCAGGGTACGAGCAGTACTTC.

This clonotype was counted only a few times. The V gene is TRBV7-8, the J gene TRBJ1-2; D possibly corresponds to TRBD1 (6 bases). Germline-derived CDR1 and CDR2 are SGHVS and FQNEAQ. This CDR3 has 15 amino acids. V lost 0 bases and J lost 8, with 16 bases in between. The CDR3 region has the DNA TGTGCCAGCAGCTTAGCATTGGACAGTCCTAGGGGCTACACCTTC. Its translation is CASSLALDSPRGYTF.

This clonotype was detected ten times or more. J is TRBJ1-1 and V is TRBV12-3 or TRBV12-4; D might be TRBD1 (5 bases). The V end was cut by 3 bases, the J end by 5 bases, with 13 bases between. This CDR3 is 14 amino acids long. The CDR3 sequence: CASSFGGGRTEAFF. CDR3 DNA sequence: TGTGCCAGCAGTTTCGGGGGAGGGAGGACTGAAGCTTTCTTT.

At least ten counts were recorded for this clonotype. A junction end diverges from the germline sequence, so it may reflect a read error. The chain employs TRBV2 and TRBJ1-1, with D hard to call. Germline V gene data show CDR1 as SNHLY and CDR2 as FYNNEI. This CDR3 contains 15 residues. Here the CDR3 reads CASSKAPILPWEAFF. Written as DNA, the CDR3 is TGTGCCAGCAGTAAAGCTCCTATCCTTCCGTGGGAAGCTTTCTTT. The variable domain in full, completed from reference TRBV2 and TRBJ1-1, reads EPEVTQTPSHQVTQMGQEVILRCVPISNHLYFYWYRQILGQKVEFLVSFYNNEISEKSEIFDDQFSVERPDGSNFTLKIRSTKLEDSAMYFCASSKAPILPWEAFFGQGTRLTVV.

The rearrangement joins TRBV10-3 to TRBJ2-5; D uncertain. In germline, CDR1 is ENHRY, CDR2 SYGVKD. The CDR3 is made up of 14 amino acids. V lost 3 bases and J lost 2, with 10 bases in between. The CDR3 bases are TGTGCCATCAGTGATTTGGTAGTACAAGAGACCCAGTACTTC. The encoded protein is CAISDLVVQETQYF.

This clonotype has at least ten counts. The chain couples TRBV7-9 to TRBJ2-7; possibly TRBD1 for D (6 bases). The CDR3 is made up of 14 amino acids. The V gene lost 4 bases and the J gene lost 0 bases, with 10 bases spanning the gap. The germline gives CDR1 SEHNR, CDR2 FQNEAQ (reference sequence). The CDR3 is CASSYEDSSYEQYF. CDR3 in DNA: TGTGCCAGCAGCTATGAGGACAGCTCCTACGAGCAGTACTTC.

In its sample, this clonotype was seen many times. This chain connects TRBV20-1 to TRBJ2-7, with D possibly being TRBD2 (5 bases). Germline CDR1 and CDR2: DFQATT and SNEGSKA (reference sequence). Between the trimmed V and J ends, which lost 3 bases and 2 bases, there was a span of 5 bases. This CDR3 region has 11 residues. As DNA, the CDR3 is TGCAGTGCTAGGGGAGCCTACGAGCAGTACTTC. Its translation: CSARGAYEQYF.

The CDR3 DNA follows: TGTGCCAGCAGCCAGGAGGACAGGGAGGCACTTTGGAATTCACCCCTCCACTTT. Translating it yields CASSQEDREALWNSPLHF. The chain has TRBV25-1 and TRBJ1-6; TRBD1 matches 8 bases. Trimming took 6 bases from V and 7 from J; bases not matched to a gene: 17. The CDR3 is 18 amino acids. Germline CDR1 is MGHDK and CDR2 is SYGVNS.

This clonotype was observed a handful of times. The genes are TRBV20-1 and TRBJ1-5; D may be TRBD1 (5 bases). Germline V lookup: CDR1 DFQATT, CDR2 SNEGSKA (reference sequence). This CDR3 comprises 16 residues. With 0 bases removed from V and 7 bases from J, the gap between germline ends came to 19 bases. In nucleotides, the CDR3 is TGCAGTGCTAGAGATGGTTTGAGGGGTTCGTACCAGCCCCAGCATTTT. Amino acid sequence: CSARDGLRGSYQPQHF.

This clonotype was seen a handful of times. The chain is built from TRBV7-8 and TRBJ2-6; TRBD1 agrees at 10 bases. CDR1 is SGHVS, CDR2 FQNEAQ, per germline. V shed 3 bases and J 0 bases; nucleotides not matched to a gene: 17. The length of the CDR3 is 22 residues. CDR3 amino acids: CASSLYGTGDYQPSSGANVLTF. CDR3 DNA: TGTGCCAGCAGCTTGTACGGGACAGGGGACTATCAACCATCCTCTGGGGCCAACGTCCTGACTTTC.

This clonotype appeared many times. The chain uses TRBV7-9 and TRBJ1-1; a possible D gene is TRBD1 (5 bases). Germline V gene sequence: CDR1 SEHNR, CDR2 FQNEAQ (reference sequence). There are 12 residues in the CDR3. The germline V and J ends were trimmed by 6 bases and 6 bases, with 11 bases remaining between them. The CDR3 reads CASRGVGSEAFF. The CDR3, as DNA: TGTGCCAGCAGGGGGGTGGGATCTGAAGCTTTCTTT.

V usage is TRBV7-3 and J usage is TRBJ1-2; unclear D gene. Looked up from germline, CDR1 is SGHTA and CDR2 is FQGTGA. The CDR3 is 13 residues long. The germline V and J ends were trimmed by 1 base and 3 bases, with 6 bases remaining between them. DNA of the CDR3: TGTGCCAGCAGCTTAATTCGACACTATGGCTACACCTTC. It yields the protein CASSLIRHYGYTF.

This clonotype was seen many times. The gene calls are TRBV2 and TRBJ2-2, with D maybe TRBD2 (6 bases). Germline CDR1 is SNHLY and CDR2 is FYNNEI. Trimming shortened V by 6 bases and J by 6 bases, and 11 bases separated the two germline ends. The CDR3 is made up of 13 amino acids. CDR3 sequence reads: CASSAVAAGELFF. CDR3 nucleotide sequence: TGTGCCAGCAGCGCAGTAGCGGCCGGGGAGCTGTTTTTT.

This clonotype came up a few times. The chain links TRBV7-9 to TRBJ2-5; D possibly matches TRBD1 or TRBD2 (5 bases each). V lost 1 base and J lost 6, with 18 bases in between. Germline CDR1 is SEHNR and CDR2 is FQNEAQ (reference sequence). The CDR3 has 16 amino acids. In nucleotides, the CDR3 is TGTGCCAGCAGCTTAGTCTTGGGGGACGGGGAAAAGACCCAGTACTTC. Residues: CASSLVLGDGEKTQYF.

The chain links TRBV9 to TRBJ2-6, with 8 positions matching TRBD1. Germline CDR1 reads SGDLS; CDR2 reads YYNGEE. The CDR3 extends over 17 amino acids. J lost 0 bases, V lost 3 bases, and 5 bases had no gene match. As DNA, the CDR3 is TGTGCCAGCAGCGACTGGACAGGGAGCTCTGGGGCCAACGTCCTGACTTTC. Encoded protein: CASSDWTGSSGANVLTF.